Listed below are T cell receptor beta chains from one sample, sequenced in a study of PD-L1 blockade in urothelial cancer. Some clones are missing from TCRdb's copy, which holds only in-frame ones; the method was immunoSEQ multiplex PCR. The data show approximately 460 clones, with 35% seen just once and roughly 15% held by the top ten. The sample consisted of tumor tissue, taken before atezolizumab (anti-PD-L1) treatment. Receptors were obtained from a man aged 55 to 70 with urothelial cancer. Both conserved end residues are part of each CDR3. The order of the fields is V gene, D gene, CDR3 length, clone size, J gene, CDR3 protein, CDR3 DNA. D genes are given only for firm matches. Clone size is given for some rows only: seen once, a few or many times, or a class if the clone is expanded.

v_gene: TRBV18
d_gene: .
len: 12
abundance: .
j_gene: TRBJ2-1
CDR3aa: CASTPFDNEQFF
CDR3nt: TGTGCCAGCACACCGTTCGACAATGAGCAGTTCTTC

v_gene: TRBV28
d_gene: TRBD1
len: 14
abundance: .
j_gene: TRBJ1-2
CDR3aa: CASSGTGWVYGYTF
CDR3nt: TGTGCCAGCAGTGGGACAGGGTGGGTTTATGGCTACACCTTC

v_gene: TRBV5-1
d_gene: .
len: 15
abundance: .
j_gene: TRBJ2-1
CDR3aa: CASSLRSPPLDEQFF
CDR3nt: TGCGCCAGCAGCTTAAGAAGTCCCCCTCTAGATGAGCAGTTCTTC

v_gene: TRBV6-8
d_gene: TRBD2
len: 16
abundance: .
j_gene: TRBJ2-3
CDR3aa: CASPGLAGWGADMQYF
CDR3nt: TGTGCCTCACCCGGGCTAGCGGGATGGGGGGCAGATATGCAGTATTTT

v_gene: TRBV9
d_gene: .
len: 16
abundance: .
j_gene: TRBJ1-1
CDR3aa: CASSDPRGVGNTEAFF
CDR3nt: TGTGCCAGCAGTGACCCCCGCGGAGTGGGGAACACTGAAGCTTTCTTT

v_gene: TRBV18
d_gene: .
len: 12
abundance: .
j_gene: TRBJ2-7
CDR3aa: CASSPRDDEQYF
CDR3nt: TGTGCCAGCTCACCACGGGACGACGAGCAGTACTTC

v_gene: TRBV6-1
d_gene: .
len: 15
abundance: .
j_gene: TRBJ1-2
CDR3aa: CASSEEGVTGYGYTF
CDR3nt: TGTGCCAGCAGTGAAGAAGGGGTGACTGGCTATGGCTACACCTTC

v_gene: TRBV4-1
d_gene: TRBD1
len: 15
abundance: .
j_gene: TRBJ2-7
CDR3aa: CASSHSATGEYEQYF
CDR3nt: TGCGCCAGCAGCCACTCCGCGACAGGGGAGTACGAGCAGTACTTC

v_gene: TRBV25-1
d_gene: .
len: 12
abundance: .
j_gene: TRBJ2-7
CDR3aa: CASSWQGTEQYF
CDR3nt: TGTGCCAGCAGTTGGCAGGGGACCGAGCAGTACTTC

v_gene: TRBV18
d_gene: .
len: 12
abundance: .
j_gene: TRBJ1-1
CDR3aa: CASSPTGLLAFF
CDR3nt: TGTGCCAGCTCTCCAACAGGGCTGTTGGCTTTCTTT

v_gene: TRBV15
d_gene: .
len: 16
abundance: .
j_gene: TRBJ2-1
CDR3aa: CATSRDGVRSYNEQFF
CDR3nt: TGTGCCACCAGCAGAGATGGTGTCAGGTCCTACAATGAGCAGTTCTTC

v_gene: TRBV9
d_gene: TRBD1
len: 16
abundance: medium-sized
j_gene: TRBJ1-2
CDR3aa: CASSVGGTGLNYGYTF
CDR3nt: TGTGCCAGCAGCGTAGGGGGGACAGGGTTGAACTATGGCTACACCTTC

v_gene: TRBV6-8
d_gene: .
len: 13
abundance: .
j_gene: TRBJ1-6
CDR3aa: CASSDFGNSPLHF
CDR3nt: TGTGCCAGCAGTGACTTCGGTAATTCACCCCTCCACTTT

v_gene: TRBV15
d_gene: TRBD2
len: 16
abundance: .
j_gene: TRBJ2-5
CDR3aa: CATSTQDGGAQETQYF
CDR3nt: TGTGCCACCAGCACCCAGGACGGGGGGGCCCAAGAGACCCAGTACTTC